This is a list of T cell receptor beta chains from one sample in a study of blood T cell repertoires in COVID-19. The data were produced by immunoSEQ multiplex PCR, yet TCRdb's version contains in-frame clones alone and is incomplete. The sample has fewer than 600,000 clones, 85% to 90% seen once; the top ten hold about 1.7%. The sequenced sample was PBMCs or T cells enriched from blood (not recorded which). Every receptor here comes from a woman aged 40-49 years who had recovered from COVID-19. The CDR3 runs from the conserved cysteine through the conserved F or W. The order of the fields is D gene, V gene, clone size, J gene, CDR3 protein, CDR3 DNA. The D gene is left open where the match is weak. Size values are once, few and many counts, or a class for expanded clones, and some rows have none.

>-|TRBV25-1|-|TRBJ1-1
CASRQGNTEAFF
TGTGCCAGCAGACAGGGGAACACTGAAGCTTTCTTT
>TRBD1|TRBV12-5|-|TRBJ1-2
CASGLGQLYGYTF
TGTGCTAGTGGTCTGGGACAGCTCTATGGCTACACCTTC
>-|TRBV5-1|-|TRBJ1-4
CASSLMNGEKLFF
TGCGCCAGCAGCTTGATGAACGGTGAAAAACTGTTTTTT
>TRBD2|TRBV3-1/TRBV3-2|once|TRBJ2-3
CASSAGTISTDTQYF
TGTGCCAGCAGCGCCGGGACTATAAGCACAGATACGCAGTATTTT
>-|TRBV19|once|TRBJ2-6
CASSIGGHLSGANVLTF
TGTGCCAGTAGTATAGGAGGACACCTTTCTGGAGCCAACGTCCTGACTTTC
>-|TRBV7-2|-|TRBJ2-3
CASSSPVSPDTQYF
TGTGCCAGCAGCTCCCCCGTGAGCCCAGATACGCAGTATTTT
>TRBD1|TRBV3-1/TRBV3-2|-|TRBJ1-1
CASSHWDRGGQAFF
TGTGCCAGCAGCCACTGGGACAGGGGAGGGCAAGCTTTCTTT
>-|TRBV18|-|TRBJ2-2
CASSSLSGTNTGELFF
TGTGCCAGCTCAAGCCTGAGCGGTACGAACACCGGGGAGCTGTTTTTT
>TRBD1|TRBV7-8|-|TRBJ2-1
CASSLEDYRGHEQFF
TGTGCCAGCAGCTTAGAAGATTACAGGGGCCATGAGCAGTTCTTC
>TRBD2|TRBV7-6|-|TRBJ2-1
CASSLGGLGTSGISEQFF
TGTGCCAGCAGCTTAGGGGGGCTGGGGACTAGCGGGATTAGTGAGCAGTTCTTC
>TRBD1|TRBV5-1|-|TRBJ2-7
CASSLAMGTGYYEQYF
TGCGCCAGCAGCTTGGCCATGGGGACAGGGTACTACGAGCAGTACTTC
>-|TRBV6-2/TRBV6-3|-|TRBJ1-4
CASSYPGQDEKLFF
TGTGCCAGCAGTTACCCTGGTCAGGATGAAAAACTGTTTTTT
>-|TRBV9|-|TRBJ2-1
CASSVDEGDYNEQFF
TGTGCCAGCAGCGTAGATGAGGGCGACTACAATGAGCAGTTCTTC
>TRBD2|TRBV24-1|-|TRBJ2-2
CATRLADTGELFF
TGTGCCACCCGTCTAGCGGATACCGGGGAGCTGTTTTTT
>TRBD2|TRBV15|-|TRBJ2-2
CATSPRLAGVVYTGELFF
TGTGCCACCAGCCCCAGACTAGCGGGAGTCGTGTACACCGGGGAGCTGTTTTTT
>-|TRBV12-3/TRBV12-4|-|TRBJ2-7
CASSLSRFYEQYF
TGTGCCAGCAGTCTAAGTCGCTTCTACGAGCAGTACTTC
>-|TRBV29-1|-|TRBJ1-1
CSVEEHWPEAFF
TGCAGCGTTGAAGAGCATTGGCCAGAAGCTTTCTTT
>TRBD2|TRBV24-1|-|TRBJ2-3
CATSDSGLAIDTQYF
TGTGCCACCAGTGATTCGGGACTAGCTATAGATACGCAGTATTTT
>-|TRBV27|-|TRBJ2-2
CASSLIPRSGTGELFF
TGTGCCAGCAGTTTGATACCTAGATCGGGCACCGGGGAGCTGTTTTTT
>-|TRBV9|-|TRBJ1-2
CASSVAMAGLENGYTF
TGTGCCAGCAGCGTAGCTATGGCAGGGCTGGAGAATGGCTACACCTTC
>TRBD2|TRBV13|-|TRBJ2-7
CASSSPWEAGGIEQYF
TGTGCCAGCAGCTCCCCCTGGGAAGCGGGAGGGATCGAGCAGTACTTC
>-|TRBV6-5|-|TRBJ1-1
CASSYSGEAFF
TGTGCCAGCAGTTACTCGGGCGAAGCTTTCTTT
>-|TRBV14|-|TRBJ2-4
CASSPHRDSPLLAKNIQYF
TGTGCCAGCAGCCCACATCGGGACTCACCCTTGTTAGCCAAAAACATTCAGTACTTC
>-|TRBV7-2|few|TRBJ2-2
CASSETRGELFF
TGTGCCAGCAGCGAAACGCGCGGGGAGCTGTTTTTT
>-|TRBV7-9|-|TRBJ2-1
CASSLSRAPYNEQFF
TGTGCCAGCAGCTTATCCAGGGCCCCCTACAATGAGCAGTTCTTC
>TRBD1|TRBV2|-|TRBJ1-5
CASKGDRANNQPQHF
TGTGCCAGCAAAGGAGACAGGGCCAACAATCAGCCCCAGCATTTT
>TRBD2|TRBV19|-|TRBJ2-1
CASSTLLAGRAEEQFF
TGTGCCAGTAGTACCCTACTAGCGGGAAGGGCGGAAGAGCAGTTCTTC
>TRBD2|TRBV18|few|TRBJ2-7
CASSPPQREGQYF
TGTGCCAGCTCACCACCGCAGCGGGAGGGCCAGTACTTC
>TRBD1|TRBV6-8|-|TRBJ2-7
CASSYWDRDREQYF
TGTGCCAGCAGTTACTGGGACAGAGACAGGGAGCAGTACTTC
>-|TRBV27|-|TRBJ2-7
CASSPGIPLYEQYF
TGTGCCAGCAGCCCCGGGATTCCACTTTACGAGCAGTACTTC
>TRBD1|TRBV11-2|-|TRBJ1-5
CASSLLGTGVLENQPQHF
TGTGCCAGCAGCCTACTCGGGACAGGGGTTTTAGAGAATCAGCCCCAGCATTTT
>TRBD1|TRBV11-2|-|TRBJ2-5
CASSSSRGPGETQYF
TGTGCCAGCAGCTCCTCGAGGGGGCCGGGGGAGACCCAGTACTTC
>-|TRBV7-8|-|TRBJ1-5
CASSSLPGQGNQPQHF
TGTGCCAGCAGCTCCCTCCCAGGTCAGGGCAATCAGCCCCAGCATTTT
>-|TRBV19|-|TRBJ1-6
CASSAVLTGPHRPLHF
TGTGCCAGTAGTGCCGTACTCACAGGCCCCCACAGACCCCTCCACTTT
>TRBD1|TRBV28|-|TRBJ1-1
CASRPTGRVNTEAFF
TGTGCCAGCAGACCGACAGGGAGAGTTAACACTGAAGCTTTCTTT
>-|TRBV5-1|-|TRBJ2-3
CASSFPMSAQYF
TGCGCCAGCAGCTTCCCAATGTCGGCGCAGTATTTT
>TRBD1|TRBV24-1|-|TRBJ2-7
CATSVQGAAEQYF
TGTGCCACCAGTGTACAGGGGGCGGCCGAGCAGTACTTC
>-|TRBV11-2|-|TRBJ2-3
CASSLAGLDTDTQYF
TGTGCCAGCAGCTTAGCGGGACTCGACACAGATACGCAGTATTTT
>-|TRBV5-1|-|TRBJ2-1
CASSLTGGEVEQFF
TGCGCCAGCAGCTTGACAGGGGGGGAGGTAGAGCAGTTCTTC
>TRBD2|TRBV29-1|once|TRBJ2-1
CSARTAGGNEQFF
TGCAGCGCTCGGACGGCGGGAGGGAATGAGCAGTTCTTC
>TRBD1|TRBV5-4|-|TRBJ2-2
CASSSPRDRDSGGELFF
TGTGCCAGCAGCAGTCCCCGGGACAGGGATTCGGGCGGGGAGCTGTTTTTT
>TRBD2|TRBV19|-|TRBJ2-3
CASSSVPSGNGRDTQYF
TGTGCCAGTAGTTCCGTTCCTAGCGGGAACGGGAGAGATACGCAGTATTTT
>-|TRBV10-1|few|TRBJ1-1
CASSSVNTEAFF
TGCGCCAGCAGTTCAGTGAACACTGAAGCTTTCTTT
>-|TRBV6-5|-|TRBJ1-2
CASMVREQTYGYTF
TGTGCCAGCATGGTCCGGGAACAGACCTATGGCTACACCTTC
>-|TRBV11-2|few|TRBJ1-5
CASSFSGGANQPQHF
TGTGCCAGCAGCTTCAGCGGGGGTGCCAATCAGCCCCAGCATTTT
>TRBD2|TRBV5-1|-|TRBJ2-7
CASSLAGTSGRTEQYF
TGCGCCAGCAGCTTGGCCGGGACTAGCGGGAGAACCGAGCAGTACTTC
>-|TRBV30|-|TRBJ2-2
CAWSGNRVPGELFF
TGTGCCTGGAGTGGAAACAGGGTTCCCGGGGAGCTGTTTTTT